This T cell receptor (beta chain) comes out of a study of vaccination and CD4 T cells after COVID-19. Study summary: A median of approximately 72 days (range 14 to 241) separated dose two from the taking of post-vaccine samples.

Oncomine TCR Beta short-read sequencing was applied to DNA from cultured CD4+ T cells. TCRdb itself ran the PCR reads through MiXCR, one entry per CDR3 protein. Of about 14,000 distinct CDR3 sequences in the sample, 55% to 60% were seen once. Treatment meaning: roughly ten-day PBMC culture with coronavirus spike peptide pools or control peptides (ViraFEST assay). Regarding this clonotype: The antigen is not known.

V was clipped by 4 bases and J by 5 bases; unmatched bases: 7. CDR3 length: 14 amino acids. Germline V gene data show CDR1 as SGHNT and CDR2 as YYREEE (reference sequence). The TCR originated in a human donor who had recovered from COVID-19. The gene calls are TRBV5-4 and TRBJ2-7; 9 bases fit TRBD1. Sequenced input: CD4+ T cells from blood, cultured in vitro. The CDR3 spells CASSPRDRDHEQYF. The CDR3 nucleotides read TGTGCCAGCAGCCCCCGGGACAGGGACCACGAGCAGTACTTC.